The next 21 T cell receptor beta chains were all read from a single sample in a study of T cell responses to AZD1222 COVID-19 vaccine. Here immunoSEQ multiplex PCR was the method, and the copy in TCRdb shows in-frame clones only, minus some. Counted here are some 110,000 clones, more than 75% occurring once; the ten biggest clones make up 3.5% to 4%. The sequencing used peripheral blood, collected 28 days after the second AZD1222 dose. The source is an adult who received the AZD1222 COVID-19 vaccine.

The chain joins TRBV28 to TRBJ1-2; D is ambiguous. The CDR3 covers 14 residues. With 7 bases removed from V and 7 bases from J, the gap between germline ends came to 19 bases. Germline V gene sequence: CDR1 MDHEN, CDR2 SYDVKM. CDR3 protein: CASTHGVAASGYTF. The CDR3 DNA sequence: TGTGCCAGCACCCACGGGGTGGCAGCGAGTGGCTACACCTTC.

The chain uses TRBV6-2 or TRBV6-3 and TRBJ2-7; no reliable D call. Trimming removed 2 bases at V and 3 bases at J, with 11 bases between. The CDR3 contains 14 residues. CDR1 MNHEY and CDR2 SVGEGT come from the germline V gene. The CDR3 is CASSYVGLYYEQYF. DNA for the CDR3: TGTGCCAGCAGTTACGTGGGGTTATACTACGAGCAGTACTTC.

The chain combines TRBV7-3 with TRBJ2-3; D assignment may be TRBD1 or TRBD2 (5 bases each). The CDR3 is 15 amino acids. Trimming cost V 5 bases and J 7 bases, with 19 bases left between them. Germline values: CDR1 SGHTA, CDR2 FQGTGA. The CDR3 is CASSALLGTKNTQYF. The CDR3 region has the DNA TGTGCCAGCAGCGCACTCCTAGGGACCAAAAATACGCAGTATTTT.

The rearrangement links TRBV25-1 to TRBJ2-3; D gene ambiguous. In germline, CDR1 is MGHDK, CDR2 SYGVNS. The ends were cut back, 1 base at V and 2 bases at J, with 4 bases in the middle. CDR3 length equals 13 residues. The CDR3 spells CASSELVTDTQYF. The CDR3 DNA reads as TGTGCCAGCAGTGAATTAGTCACAGATACGCAGTATTTT.

The chain uses TRBV7-3 and TRBJ2-2; D is uncertain. Trimming removed 2 bases from V and 8 bases from J, with 12 bases in between. This CDR3 is built from 14 residues. CDR1 and CDR2 from the germline V gene are SGHTA and FQGTGA. The CDR3 here is CASSLGFGPGELFF. CDR3 coding DNA: TGTGCCAGCAGCTTAGGCTTCGGGCCTGGGGAGCTGTTTTTT.

The rearrangement links TRBV28 to TRBJ2-1, with D tentatively TRBD2 (5 bases). The V and J ends lost 3 bases and 3 bases respectively, with 9 bases between them. From germline, CDR1 is MDHEN and CDR2 SYDVKM. CDR3 length: 14 amino acids. The CDR3 region is CASSFVLDYNEQFF. The CDR3 DNA is TGTGCCAGCAGTTTTGTACTAGACTACAATGAGCAGTTCTTC.

The chain combines TRBV6-5 with TRBJ2-1; 9 positions match TRBD2. There are 15 residues in the CDR3. The V segment lost 7 bases and the J segment 5 bases; nucleotides outside the gene matches: 9. Germline loops: CDR1 MNHEY, CDR2 SVGAGI. The CDR3 region has the DNA TGTGCCAGCAACCGGCCTAGCGGGACCCACAATGAGCAGTTCTTC. It translates to CASNRPSGTHNEQFF.

This rearrangement joins TRBV28 to TRBJ1-2, with D possibly being TRBD1 (5 bases). Germline values: CDR1 MDHEN, CDR2 SYDVKM. V shed 3 bases and J shed 2 bases, with 13 bases lying between them. This CDR3 has 15 residues. CDR3: CASSFSAGRNYGYTF. As DNA, the CDR3 is TGTGCCAGCAGTTTCAGCGCAGGGAGAAACTATGGCTACACCTTC.

This clone was observed once. The V gene is TRBV18, the J gene TRBJ1-1, with TRBD1 as a possible D gene (6 bases). The V gene's germline CDR1 is KGHSH and CDR2 LQKENI. Trimming pared 2 bases from V and 0 bases from J, leaving 19 bases between. The length of the CDR3 is 18 residues. In DNA form, the CDR3 reads TGTGCCAGCTCACCATTAGGGACACATGTTTCCATGAACACTGAAGCTTTCTTT. This sequence encodes CASSPLGTHVSMNTEAFF.

The J gene is TRBJ2-3, the V gene TRBV18; D call uncertain. This CDR3 has 13 amino acids. Germline values: CDR1 KGHSH, CDR2 LQKENI. V was pared by 3 bases and J by 3 bases, with 7 bases between. CDR3 protein: CASSPLATDTQYF. In DNA, the CDR3 is TGTGCCAGCTCACCTTTGGCGACAGATACGCAGTATTTT.

The chain has TRBV10-3 and TRBJ2-1; 7 bases line up with TRBD2. The trim removed 7 bases at V and 7 bases at J, leaving 7 bases unmatched. Germline V gene lookup returns CDR1 ENHRY and CDR2 SYGVKD. This CDR3 is built from 13 residues. The CDR3 DNA follows: TGTGCCATCACTCTTAGGCGGGGGAATGAGCAGTTCTTC. It encodes CAITLRRGNEQFF.

The chain couples TRBV7-8 to TRBJ1-5, with D possibly TRBD1 on 6 matching bases. The length of the CDR3 is 16 residues. From germline, CDR1 is SGHVS and CDR2 FQNEAQ. The germline V and J ends were trimmed by 4 bases and 1 base, with 14 bases remaining between them. The CDR3 spells CASSWGGRMSNQPQHF. The DNA of the CDR3 is TGTGCCAGCAGCTGGGGGGGGCGGATGAGCAATCAGCCCCAGCATTTT. The full variable domain, rest sourced from reference TRBV7-8 and TRBJ1-5, is GAGVSQSPRYKVAKRGQDVALRCDPISGHVSLFWYQQALGQGPEFLTYFQNEAQLDKSGLPSDRFFAERPEGSVSTLKIQRTQQEDSAVYLCASSWGGRMSNQPQHFGDGTRLSIL.

The J gene is TRBJ2-7, the V gene TRBV7-2, with 7 bases fitting TRBD1. The CDR3 loop spans 15 amino acids. With V trimmed by 1 base and J by 3 bases, 6 bases remained unmatched. Germline CDR1 reads SGHTA; CDR2 reads FQGNSA. CDR3 nucleotide sequence: TGTGCCAGCAGCTTAGAAGGGGGCAGGCTCTACGAGCAGTACTTC. Amino acid sequence: CASSLEGGRLYEQYF.

This clone turned up a few times. V is TRBV30 and J is TRBJ1-2; TRBD1 matches 8 bases. The CDR3 contains 15 residues. The trim removed 0 bases at V and 8 bases at J, leaving 11 bases unmatched. Germline values: CDR1 GTSNPN, CDR2 SVGIG (reference sequence). Written as DNA, the CDR3 is TGTGCCTGGAGTGTGTTATCTTCAGGGGGCGGCGGCTACACCTTC. The encoded protein is CAWSVLSSGGGGYTF. The whole variable domain, remainder taken from reference TRBV30 and TRBJ1-2, is SQTIHQWPATLVQPVGSPLSLECTVEGTSNPNLYWYRQAAGRGLQLLFYSVGIGQISSEVPQNLSASRPQDRQFILSSKKLLLSDSGFYLCAWSVLSSGGGGYTFGSGTRLTVV.

This clone was recorded once. This chain connects TRBV27 to TRBJ1-1, with TRBD1 matching 9 bases. With V trimmed by 4 bases and J by 1 base, 7 bases remained unmatched. Germline-derived CDR1 and CDR2 are MNHEY and SMNVEV (reference sequence). The CDR3 is 16 residues long. The CDR3 protein is CASSSSGQGSNTEAFF. The CDR3 nucleotides are TGTGCCAGCAGTTCCTCGGGACAGGGTTCGAACACTGAAGCTTTCTTT.

The chain employs TRBV5-4 and TRBJ1-2, with no clear D. The germline V gene has CDR1 SGHNT and CDR2 YYREEE (reference sequence). V lost 4 bases and J 5 bases, leaving 9 bases between the germline ends. The CDR3 totals 12 residues. The CDR3 DNA follows: TGTGCCAGCAGCCTTAATCCGTATGGCTACACCTTC. The encoded protein is CASSLNPYGYTF.

This clone was detected a few times. V and J are TRBV6-6 and TRBJ1-1; D remains unclear. This CDR3 is built from 12 residues. Trimming took off 6 bases at V and 2 bases at J, with 7 bases between the two ends. Germline V gene lookup returns CDR1 MNHNY and CDR2 SVGAGI (reference sequence). The CDR3 sequence: CASSASNTEAFF. As DNA, the CDR3 is TGTGCCAGCAGCGCCTCCAACACTGAAGCTTTCTTT.

The V and J genes are TRBV11-2 and TRBJ1-5, with D possibly being TRBD1 (6 bases). The CDR3 runs to 12 residues. V lost 4 bases, J lost 12 bases, and 13 bases lay in between. Germline lookup yields CDR1 SGHAT and CDR2 FQNNGV. Here the CDR3 reads CASSSHREVQHF. The CDR3 region has the DNA TGTGCCAGCAGCTCCCACAGGGAGGTCCAGCATTTT.

A remark on this clone: The same CDR3 also results from other DNA sequences found in this sample. DNA for the CDR3: TGTGCCAGTAGTCGCGGGGGCTACACCTTC. Protein: CASSRGGYTF. The J gene is TRBJ1-2, the V gene TRBV19, with unresolved D. The V end lost 5 bases, the J end lost 8 bases, and 6 bases lay between the germline ends. CDR1 and CDR2 from the germline V gene are LNHDA and SQIVND (reference sequence). The CDR3 covers 10 residues.

This clone was recorded only once. The chain joins TRBV11-3 to TRBJ1-2, with D tentatively TRBD1 (6 bases). Germline V gives CDR1 SGHNT, CDR2 YENEEA. Trimming took 8 bases from V and 6 from J, leaving 16 bases between them. This CDR3 region has 13 residues. The CDR3 DNA sequence: TGTGCCAGCGAAAGTGGGGGCGGAGATGGCTACACCTTC. Protein product: CASESGGGDGYTF.

The V and J genes are TRBV30 and TRBJ1-1; D is perhaps TRBD1 (6 bases). V lost 4 bases, J lost 10 bases, and 19 bases lay in between. Looked up from germline, CDR1 is GTSNPN and CDR2 is SVGIG (reference sequence). This CDR3 spans 13 amino acids. CDR3 DNA sequence: TGTGCCTGGACCCTAGGGGGGCTTAGGGGAGCTTTCTTT. Protein sequence: CAWTLGGLRGAFF. The variable domain in full, completed from reference TRBV30 and TRBJ1-1, reads SQTIHQWPATLVQPVGSPLSLECTVEGTSNPNLYWYRQAAGRGLQLLFYSVGIGQISSEVPQNLSASRPQDRQFILSSKKLLLSDSGFYLCAWTLGGLRGAFFGQGTRLTVV.